The 2 T cell receptor beta chains in this list originate from one sample, sequenced in a study of control samples from healthy donors and cancer patients (dated by TCRdb to 2020 to 2021). Libraries were prepared through the immunoSEQ multiplex PCR assay. TCRdb's version of the immuneACCESS table is confined to in-frame rearrangements and falls short of the full clone set. An unresolved V gene accounts for under half of the shortfall where checked; the remainder is of unknown origin. The sample contains some 89,000 clones, more than 75% of them found a single time. Over 2% of the sample is held by the ten biggest clonotypes. The sequencing sample was made of blood. The origin of the receptors is a woman aged 35 to 49 in good health.

The chain combines TRBV7-2 with TRBJ2-1, with 8 bases that match TRBD2. In germline, CDR1 is SGHTA, CDR2 FQGNSA. The CDR3 length is 15 residues. V was clipped by 5 bases and J by 7 bases; unmatched bases: 10. The CDR3 bases are TGTGCCAGCAGCCGTAGCGGGAATGGAGGAAATGAGCAGTTCTTC. Protein sequence: CASSRSGNGGNEQFF. Complete variable domain (other parts from reference TRBV7-2 and TRBJ2-1): GAGVSQSPSNKVTEKGKDVELRCDPISGHTALYWYRQSLGQGLEFLIYFQGNSAPDKSGLPSDRFSAERTGGSVSTLTIQRTQQEDSAVYLCASSRSGNGGNEQFFGPGTRLTVL.

This sequence joins TRBV24-1 and TRBJ1-1; tentatively, D is TRBD1 (5 bases). V was cut by 2 bases and J by 4 bases, with 19 bases left in between. This CDR3 is built from 17 residues. CDR1 and CDR2 from the germline V gene are KGHDR and SFDVKD. The CDR3: CATSDSSPTLQGTEAFF. As DNA, the CDR3 is TGTGCCACCAGTGATTCGTCCCCAACTCTCCAGGGCACTGAAGCTTTCTTT.